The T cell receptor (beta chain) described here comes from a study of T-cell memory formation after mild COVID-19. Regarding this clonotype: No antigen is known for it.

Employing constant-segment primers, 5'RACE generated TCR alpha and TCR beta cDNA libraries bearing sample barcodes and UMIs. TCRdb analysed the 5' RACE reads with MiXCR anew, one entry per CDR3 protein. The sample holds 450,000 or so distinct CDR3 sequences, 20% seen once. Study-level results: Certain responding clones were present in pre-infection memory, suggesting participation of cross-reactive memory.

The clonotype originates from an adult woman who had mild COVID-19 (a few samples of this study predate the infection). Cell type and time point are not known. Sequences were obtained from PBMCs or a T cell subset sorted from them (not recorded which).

Here the CDR3 reads CASSPGQLRSGNTIYF. In DNA, the CDR3 is TGTGCCAGCAGTCCCGGACAGCTCCGCTCTGGAAACACCATATATTTT. The rearrangement uses TRBV12-3 or TRBV12-4 and TRBJ1-3, with TRBD1 as a possible D gene (6 bases). The CDR3 extends over 16 amino acids. V was pared by 5 bases and J by 0 bases, with 14 bases between.